This T cell receptor beta chain was identified in a study of shared clonotypes between healthy human individuals. About the research overall: Three CD4 naive, three CD4 memory, two CD8 naive and one CD8 memory plate were used per donor. Study-level results: When naive CD4 clonotypes were compared across a handful of donors, 4% to 6.5% were shared.

Worth noting for this clone: As yet, its antigen is unknown.

The split of CD4+ cells yielded CD45RA+ naive and CD45RA-negative memory subsets. Measured with immunoSEQ multiplex PCR; TCRdb has only the in-frame clones, and not every one. In the table there are roughly 2,500,000 clones, approximately 93% of which are singletons. This CDR3 region has 14 residues. Looked up from germline, CDR1 is SGHRS and CDR2 is YFSETQ. Losses at the gene ends were 2 bases for V and 4 bases for J; bases not matched to a gene: 3. The sequence came from a young man in good health. Some clones in this sample may be carry-over from other donors' samples. The specimen was naive CD4+ T cells from PBMCs. The subset: CD45RA+ positively selected. This chain links TRBV5-1 with TRBJ2-1; 7 bases align to TRBD2. As DNA, the CDR3 is TGCGCCAGCAGCTTCAGCGGGATGTACAATGAGCAGTTCTTC. This sequence encodes CASSFSGMYNEQFF.